Listed below are T cell receptor beta chains from one sample, sequenced in a study of cytomegalovirus exposure and HLA in healthy donors. Here immunoSEQ multiplex PCR was the method, and the copy in TCRdb shows in-frame clones only, minus some. The data contain over 70,000 clones, 94% of them singletons. Sequenced sample: PBMCs. The receptors shown here come from a woman aged 18-29 years in good health and CMV-seronegative. Each CDR3 is given with its conserved first and last residue. A D gene is named only where the DNA matches it firmly. Rows give clone size only sometimes, using once, few, many, or a class for an expanded clone.

TGTGCCAGCAGAGTCGGAGCAGGAAACACCATATATTTT	CASRVGAGNTIYF	NA	TRBV6-5	TRBJ1-3	NA
TGTGCCATCAGTGACCCGGGACTTCAAGAGACCCAGTACTTC	CAISDPGLQETQYF	NA	TRBV10-3	TRBJ2-5	NA
TGCGCCAGCAGCCCCCGGGACAGGGTGGGCGAGCAGTACTTC	CASSPRDRVGEQYF	TRBD1	TRBV5-1	TRBJ2-7	NA
TGTGCTAGCAGCGCCGCCAGGGGTGAGACCCAGTACTTC	CASSAARGETQYF	NA	TRBV7-7	TRBJ2-5	NA
TGCGCCAGCAGCGACAGTAACTCCTACGAGCAGTACTTC	CASSDSNSYEQYF	NA	TRBV5-1	TRBJ2-7	NA
TGCGCCAGCAGCTTGACCGGGACTAGCGGGAAAGAGACCCAGTACTTC	CASSLTGTSGKETQYF	TRBD2	TRBV5-1	TRBJ2-5	once
TGTGCCAGCAGCTTAGAAGCAGGGGCGGCTTTCTTT	CASSLEAGAAFF	NA	TRBV7-9	TRBJ1-1	NA
TGTGCCAGCAGGGCCGGGACTAGCGAACTAGATACGCAGTATTTT	CASRAGTSELDTQYF	TRBD2	TRBV9	TRBJ2-3	NA
TGTGCCAGCAGCCCCCGGACTCTCGAGAACACTGAAGCTTTCTTT	CASSPRTLENTEAFF	NA	TRBV4-2	TRBJ1-1	NA
TGTGCCAGTAGTATAGAGACTATAGGACTGACAGATACGCAGTATTTT	CASSIETIGLTDTQYF	NA	TRBV19	TRBJ2-3	NA
TGTGCCAGCAGCGCTTCAGATACGCAGTATTTT	CASSASDTQYF	NA	TRBV9	TRBJ2-3	NA
TGTGCCAGCTCACCTGGACGGAGCGGGGGGGAGCAGTTCTTC	CASSPGRSGGEQFF	TRBD2	TRBV18	TRBJ2-1	NA
TGTGCCAGCAGCTCGCGGGACAGGGGGAACACCGGGGAGCTGTTTTTT	CASSSRDRGNTGELFF	TRBD1	TRBV7-9	TRBJ2-2	NA
TGTGCCAGCAGCTCCTACAGGGCGAGGAACACTGAAGCTTTCTTT	CASSSYRARNTEAFF	NA	TRBV7-8	TRBJ1-1	NA
TGTGCCAGCTCACTAACCAAATTGGAGGGCTATGGCTACACCTTC	CASSLTKLEGYGYTF	NA	TRBV18	TRBJ1-2	NA
TGTGCCAGCAGCAAAGTTCGAGACAGGAGCTCCTACGAGCAGTACTTC	CASSKVRDRSSYEQYF	NA	TRBV21-1	TRBJ2-7	NA
TGTGCCAGCAGTTCCGACCCGGGACAGGGGGCCGCCGGGGAGCTGTTTTTT	CASSSDPGQGAAGELFF	TRBD1	TRBV27	TRBJ2-2	NA
TGCGCCAGCAGCCAATCCGGACAGGGTGCAGAGACCCAGTACTTC	CASSQSGQGAETQYF	TRBD1	TRBV4-1	TRBJ2-5	NA